These 21 T cell receptor beta chains were sequenced from one sample in a study of blood T cell repertoires in COVID-19. The method was immunoSEQ multiplex PCR; TCRdb's version includes in-frame clones alone and lacks a portion of them. The top ten clones hold 8% to 9.5% of a sample with fewer than 200,000 clones, approximately 83% of them seen once. Source material: peripheral blood. Receptor source: an elderly woman with active or convalescent COVID-19.

The chain carries TRBV7-9 and TRBJ2-5, with a weak D call TRBD2 (7 bases). CDR3 length: 12 amino acids. From germline, CDR1 is SEHNR and CDR2 FQNEAQ (reference sequence). Trimming removed 5 bases from V and 9 bases from J, with 13 bases in between. CDR3 amino acids: CASSPGGGPQYF. Written as DNA, the CDR3 is TGTGCCAGCAGCCCAGGCGGGGGCCCCCAGTACTTC.

This chain joins TRBV6-2 or TRBV6-3 and TRBJ1-2, with TRBD1 matching over 7 bases. V was clipped by 6 bases and J by 3 bases; unmatched bases: 10. The germline gives CDR1 MNHEY, CDR2 SVGEGT. The CDR3 totals 15 residues. This CDR3 reads CASSRPPGTDYGYTF. CDR3 coding DNA: TGTGCCAGCAGCCGACCCCCCGGGACAGACTATGGCTACACCTTC.

The gene calls are TRBV7-3 and TRBJ2-6, with 10 bases lining up with TRBD2. The CDR3 consists of 18 residues. CDR1 is SGHTA, CDR2 FQGTGA, per germline. Trimming removed 4 bases from V and 4 bases from J; junction bases left unmatched: 10. The CDR3 here is CASSSTIAGGSGANVLTF. In DNA form, the CDR3 reads TGTGCCAGCAGCTCCACTATAGCGGGGGGCTCCGGGGCCAACGTCCTGACTTTC.

The V gene is TRBV19, the J gene TRBJ1-3, with TRBD1 identical over 8 bases. Germline V lookup: CDR1 LNHDA, CDR2 SQIVND (reference sequence). The CDR3 is 11 amino acids. The ends lost 4 bases at V and 15 bases at J; junction bases unmatched: 5. The CDR3 bases are TGTGCCAGTAGTAGACAGGGGATCGAATATTTT. This codes for CASSRQGIEYF.

The chain couples TRBV27 to TRBJ2-3; a possible D gene is TRBD2 (5 bases). The CDR3 runs 18 residues. V gave up 3 bases and J gave up 0 bases, with 19 bases separating them. Germline loops: CDR1 MNHEY, CDR2 SMNVEV (reference sequence). For the CDR3, the DNA is TGTGCCAGCAGTTTCAGATCGGCCGGGGTGGGGAGCACAGATACGCAGTATTTT. Its translation: CASSFRSAGVGSTDTQYF.

The gene calls are TRBV9 and TRBJ2-7; perhaps TRBD1 as D (6 bases). Trimming pared 5 bases from V and 0 bases from J, leaving 15 bases between. Germline V gene lookup returns CDR1 SGDLS and CDR2 YYNGEE. This CDR3 contains 15 residues. This CDR3 is CASSHPRDTSYEQYF. DNA of the CDR3: TGTGCCAGCAGTCACCCTCGGGACACCTCCTACGAGCAGTACTTC.

This sequence joins TRBV7-2 and TRBJ1-2; D is undetermined. The CDR3 is made up of 14 amino acids. Germline V CDR1 and CDR2: SGHTA, FQGNSA. V dropped 4 bases and J dropped 4 bases, with 13 bases sitting between them. The CDR3 loop is CASSSPAGTYGYTF. The CDR3 DNA follows: TGTGCCAGCAGCTCCCCGGCGGGAACCTATGGCTACACCTTC.

V and J are TRBV3-1 (or the pseudogene TRBV3-2) and TRBJ1-5; D gene ambiguous. The CDR3 is made up of 15 amino acids. Germline values: CDR1 LGHDT, CDR2 YNNKEL (reference sequence). Deletions cut 4 bases from V and 2 bases from J, with 12 bases between. CDR3 protein: CASSPGLRGNQPQHF. CDR3 in DNA: TGTGCCAGCAGCCCAGGACTGCGAGGCAATCAGCCCCAGCATTTT.

CDR3 nucleotides: TGTGCCAGCAGCCACCTGGGAAACACCATATATTTT. This codes for CASSHLGNTIYF. V is TRBV14 and J is TRBJ1-3; D not resolved. Germline CDR1 and CDR2: SGHDN and FVKESK. Trimming pared 3 bases from V and 4 bases from J, leaving 4 bases between. There are 12 residues in the CDR3.

V and J are TRBV7-3 and TRBJ2-3, with unresolved D. With 5 bases removed from V and 3 bases from J, the gap between germline ends came to 12 bases. The CDR3 runs 14 residues. CDR1 SGHTA and CDR2 FQGTGA come from the germline V gene. The CDR3 nucleotides read TGTGCCAGCAGCCTAGGTACGGCGACAGATACGCAGTATTTT. Residues: CASSLGTATDTQYF.

This CDR3 is CASSLRIGETNSPLHF. CDR3 DNA sequence: TGTGCCAGCAGCTTAAGAATCGGGGAGACGAATTCACCCCTCCACTTT. The chain employs TRBV7-2 and TRBJ1-6; D gene uncertain. The V gene's germline CDR1 is SGHTA and CDR2 FQGNSA. CDR3 length: 16 amino acids. V was pared by 2 bases and J by 7 bases, with 15 bases between.

This chain uses TRBV6-5 with TRBJ1-1; perhaps TRBD1 as D (6 bases). The length of the CDR3 is 16 residues. In germline, CDR1 is MNHEY, CDR2 SVGAGI. The germline V and J ends were trimmed by 0 bases and 7 bases, with 18 bases remaining between them. The CDR3, as DNA: TGTGCCAGCAGTTACTCGAGTGGGGCAGGGGTCGTTGAAGCTTTCTTT. Translating gives CASSYSSGAGVVEAFF.

J is TRBJ2-7 and V is TRBV5-1; TRBD2 matches at 8 bases. The CDR3 spans 15 residues. Germline CDR1 SGHRS, CDR2 YFSETQ. After removal of 0 bases from V and 1 base from J, the junction contained 3 bases not matched to a gene. The CDR3 reads CASSLGTSGSYEQYF. As DNA, the CDR3 is TGCGCCAGCAGCTTGGGTACTAGCGGTTCCTACGAGCAGTACTTC.

The rearrangement uses TRBV7-2 and TRBJ2-1; TRBD2 matches 10 bases. V shed 5 bases and J 6 bases; nucleotides not matched to a gene: 13. The CDR3 runs 17 residues. Germline lookup yields CDR1 SGHTA and CDR2 FQGNSA. The CDR3 DNA reads as TGTGCCAGCAGCCACAACCGGGTAGCGGGGGGCCCCAATGAGCAGTTCTTC. It specifies CASSHNRVAGGPNEQFF.

The chain uses TRBV6-2 or TRBV6-3 and TRBJ2-7; 8 bases fit TRBD1. The trim removed 2 bases at V and 2 bases at J, leaving 2 bases unmatched. Germline CDR1 and CDR2: MNHEY and SVGEGT. This CDR3 has 14 amino acids. In DNA, the CDR3 is TGTGCCAGCAGTTACGAACAGGGGGCCTACGAGCAGTACTTC. It encodes CASSYEQGAYEQYF.

This clone was counted between two and nine times. J is TRBJ1-2 and V is TRBV25-1, with unresolved D. Germline loops: CDR1 MGHDK, CDR2 SYGVNS. The germline V and J ends were trimmed by 1 base and 6 bases, with 15 bases remaining between them. This CDR3 region has 15 residues. The CDR3 region is CASSESGQSLNGYTF. DNA for the CDR3: TGTGCCAGCAGTGAATCGGGTCAGTCCCTCAATGGCTACACCTTC.

The CDR3 bases are TGCGCCAGCAGCGGCCCGGGACTAGCGGGGAGCTCCTACAATGAGCAGTTCTTC. Amino acid sequence: CASSGPGLAGSSYNEQFF. The chain carries TRBV5-1 and TRBJ2-1; 13 bases agree with TRBD2. Per germline, CDR1 SGHRS and CDR2 YFSETQ. The CDR3 consists of 18 residues. V lost 4 bases and J lost 0; bases outside the gene matches: 7. The full variable domain, its missing parts supplied by reference TRBV5-1 and TRBJ2-1, is KAGVTQTPRYLIKTRGQQVTLSCSPISGHRSVSWYQQTPGQGLQFLFEYFSETQRNKGNFPGRFSGRQFSNSRSEMNVSTLELGDSALYLCASSGPGLAGSSYNEQFFGPGTRLTVL.

V usage is TRBV5-1 and J usage is TRBJ2-7; 8 bases fit TRBD2. V lost 4 bases, J lost 1 base, and 4 bases stayed unmatched. Germline values: CDR1 SGHRS, CDR2 YFSETQ. The CDR3 extends over 14 amino acids. CDR3 sequence reads: CASSRGGSSYEQYF. The CDR3, as DNA: TGCGCCAGCAGCCGGGGGGGATCTTCCTACGAGCAGTACTTC.

This chain joins TRBV5-1 and TRBJ1-3; no reliable D call. The CDR3 covers 15 residues. V lost 5 bases and J lost 4, with 16 bases in between. The germline V gene encodes CDR1 SGHRS and CDR2 YFSETQ. CDR3: CASRPDPMGGNTIYF. DNA for the CDR3: TGCGCCAGCAGACCCGACCCCATGGGCGGAAACACCATATATTTT.

The rearrangement joins TRBV27 to TRBJ1-2; TRBD1 matches 9 bases. Germline values: CDR1 MNHEY, CDR2 SMNVEV (reference sequence). The CDR3 contains 13 residues. Trimming cost V 7 bases and J 4 bases; bases outside gene matches: 4. The CDR3 DNA is TGTGCCAGCACCGGGGGACAGGGCTATGGCTACACCTTC. It codes for CASTGGQGYGYTF.

The chain couples TRBV25-1 to TRBJ1-1, with D hard to call. CDR3 length equals 13 residues. Germline CDR1 and CDR2: MGHDK and SYGVNS. V dropped 4 bases and J dropped 1 base, with 7 bases sitting between them. The CDR3 spells CASSVPGNTEAFF. The CDR3 region has the DNA TGTGCCAGCAGTGTCCCAGGGAACACTGAAGCTTTCTTT.